The following is a T cell receptor beta chain sequence with its context. What it binds is unknown. The sample originates from a study of cytomegalovirus exposure and HLA in healthy donors. PCR employed 60 Vbeta and 13 Jbeta primers. Study processing details: Roughly 11 million shared chains were among the about 80 million unique TCR beta chains that a later analysis counted. This table comes from immunoSEQ multiplex PCR, and its TCRdb copy is limited to in-frame clones, with some not included. The V and J calls and clone size were taken over from that table, and D and trimming were inferred from the DNA. The repertoire table contains 150,000 or so clones. Study-level points and caveats: Among the CMV-associated chains, a few were confirmed in vitro as specific for CMV antigens. In a later analysis, across HLA loci, associated TCR counts were highest for DRB1, lowest for HLA-C. Presence/absence comparisons presumed near-even sequencing depth among donors.

This CDR3 spans 13 amino acids. Trimming removed 1 base from V and 3 bases from J, with 7 bases in between. Germline CDR1 and CDR2: SGHRS and YFSETQ. The chain couples TRBV5-1 to TRBJ1-1, with D uncertain. Sample: PBMCs. This clonotype was sampled from a woman in her fifties or sixties in good health and CMV-seronegative. CDR3 in DNA: TGCGCCAGCAGCTTGACCACAGACACTGAAGCTTTCTTT. Translation: CASSLTTDTEAFF.